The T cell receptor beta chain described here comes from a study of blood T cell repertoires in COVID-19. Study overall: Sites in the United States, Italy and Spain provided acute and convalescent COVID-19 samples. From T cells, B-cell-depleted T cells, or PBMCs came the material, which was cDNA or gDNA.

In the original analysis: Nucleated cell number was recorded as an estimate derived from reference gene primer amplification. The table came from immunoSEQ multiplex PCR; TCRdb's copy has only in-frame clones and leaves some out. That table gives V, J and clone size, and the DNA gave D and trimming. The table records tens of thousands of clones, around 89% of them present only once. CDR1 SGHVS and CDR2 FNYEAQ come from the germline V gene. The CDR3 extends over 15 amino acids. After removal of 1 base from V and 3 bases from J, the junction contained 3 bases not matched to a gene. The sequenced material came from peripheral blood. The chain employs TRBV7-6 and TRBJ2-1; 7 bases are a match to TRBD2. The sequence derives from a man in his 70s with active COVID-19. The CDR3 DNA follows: TGTGCCAGCAGCTTAGATCGGGGGGACTACAATGAGCAGTTCTTC. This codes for CASSLDRGDYNEQFF.